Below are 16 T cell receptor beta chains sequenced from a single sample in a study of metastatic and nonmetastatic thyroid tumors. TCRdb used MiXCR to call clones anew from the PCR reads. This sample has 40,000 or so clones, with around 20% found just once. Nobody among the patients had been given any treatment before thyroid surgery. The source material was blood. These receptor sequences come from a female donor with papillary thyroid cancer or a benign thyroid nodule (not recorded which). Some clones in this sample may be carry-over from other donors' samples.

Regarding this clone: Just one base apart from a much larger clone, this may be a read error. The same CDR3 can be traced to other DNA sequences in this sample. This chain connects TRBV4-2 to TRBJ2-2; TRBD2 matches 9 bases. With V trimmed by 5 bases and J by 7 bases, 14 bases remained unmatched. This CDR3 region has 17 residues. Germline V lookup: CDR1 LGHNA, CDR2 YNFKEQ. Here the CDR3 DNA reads TGTGCCAGCAGCGCGGGACTAGCTGTACCAGGTGACGGGGAGCTGTTTTTT. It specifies CASSAGLAVPGDGELFF.

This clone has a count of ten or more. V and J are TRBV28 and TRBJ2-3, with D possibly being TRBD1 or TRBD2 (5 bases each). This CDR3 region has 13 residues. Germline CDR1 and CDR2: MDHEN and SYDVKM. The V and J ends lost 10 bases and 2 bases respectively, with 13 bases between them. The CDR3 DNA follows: TGTGCCACGGGGCGAGCCAACACAGATACGCAGTATTTT. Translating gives CATGRANTDTQYF.

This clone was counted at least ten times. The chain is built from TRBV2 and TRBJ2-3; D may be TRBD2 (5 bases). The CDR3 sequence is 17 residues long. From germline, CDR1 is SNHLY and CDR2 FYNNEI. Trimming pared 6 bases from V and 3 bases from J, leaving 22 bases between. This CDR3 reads CASRGVWGLGSTDTQYF. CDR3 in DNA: TGTGCCAGCAGAGGTGTATGGGGTTTGGGGAGTACAGATACGCAGTATTTT.

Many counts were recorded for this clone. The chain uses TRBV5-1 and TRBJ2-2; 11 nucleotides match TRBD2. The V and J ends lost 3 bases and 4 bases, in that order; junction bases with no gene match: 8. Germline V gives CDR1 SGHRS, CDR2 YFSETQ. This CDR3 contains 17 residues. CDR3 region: CASSSLAGGVPTGELFF. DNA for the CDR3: TGCGCCAGCAGCTCGTTAGCGGGAGGGGTCCCCACCGGGGAGCTGTTTTTT.

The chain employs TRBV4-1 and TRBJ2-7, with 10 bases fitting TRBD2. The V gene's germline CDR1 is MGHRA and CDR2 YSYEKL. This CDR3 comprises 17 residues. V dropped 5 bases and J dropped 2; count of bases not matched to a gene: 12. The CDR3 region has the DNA TGCGCCAGCAGCGAAGTCCGTTCTAGCGGGAGTGCCTACGAGCAGTACTTC. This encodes CASSEVRSSGSAYEQYF.

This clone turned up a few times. The CDR3 here is CASSRWTGIDGYTF. For the CDR3, the DNA is TGTGCCAGCAGCCGCTGGACAGGGATCGACGGCTACACCTTC. The genes are TRBV6-2 or TRBV6-3 and TRBJ1-2; 8 nucleotides align to TRBD1. V lost 6 bases to trimming and J lost 8 bases; unmatched junction nucleotides: 11. Germline CDR1 MNHEY, CDR2 SVGEGT. This CDR3 comprises 14 residues.

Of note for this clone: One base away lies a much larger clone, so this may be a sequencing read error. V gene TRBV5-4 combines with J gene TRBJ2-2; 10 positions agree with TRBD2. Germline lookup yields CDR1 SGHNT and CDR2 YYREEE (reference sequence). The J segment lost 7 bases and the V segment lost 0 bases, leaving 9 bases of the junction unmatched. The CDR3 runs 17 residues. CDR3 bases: TGTGCCAGCAGCTTGGCTCTACTAGCGGGATGTGGCGGGGAGCTGTTTTTT. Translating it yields CASSLALLAGCGGELFF.

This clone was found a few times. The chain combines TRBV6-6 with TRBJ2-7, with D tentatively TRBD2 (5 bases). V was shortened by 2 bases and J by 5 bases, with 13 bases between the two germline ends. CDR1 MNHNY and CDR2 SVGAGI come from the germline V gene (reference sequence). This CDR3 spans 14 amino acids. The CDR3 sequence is CASSYREWSDEQYF. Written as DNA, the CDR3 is TGTGCCAGCAGTTACCGGGAATGGAGTGACGAGCAGTACTTC.

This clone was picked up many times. DNA for the CDR3: TGTGCCAGCAGCTCCCAGAGAGGGGCCAATGAGCAGTTCTTC. This sequence encodes CASSSQRGANEQFF. The rearrangement uses TRBV7-2 and TRBJ2-1; either TRBD1 or TRBD2 may fit D (5 bases each). V lost 4 bases and J lost 6, with 13 bases in between. Germline loops: CDR1 SGHTA, CDR2 FQGNSA. The CDR3 contains 14 residues.

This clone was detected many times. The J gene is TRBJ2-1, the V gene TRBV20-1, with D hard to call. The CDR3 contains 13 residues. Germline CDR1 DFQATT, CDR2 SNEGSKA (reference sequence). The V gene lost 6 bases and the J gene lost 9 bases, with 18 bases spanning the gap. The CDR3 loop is CSANYWAGGEQFF. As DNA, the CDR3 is TGCAGTGCCAATTACTGGGCCGGCGGTGAGCAGTTCTTC.

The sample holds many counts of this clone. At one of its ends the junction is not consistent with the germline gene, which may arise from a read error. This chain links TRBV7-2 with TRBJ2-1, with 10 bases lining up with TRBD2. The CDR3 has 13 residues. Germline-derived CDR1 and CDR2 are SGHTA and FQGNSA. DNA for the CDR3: TGTGCCAGCAGCCTAGCGGGAGAGGATGAGCAGTTCTTC. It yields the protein CASSLAGEDEQFF.

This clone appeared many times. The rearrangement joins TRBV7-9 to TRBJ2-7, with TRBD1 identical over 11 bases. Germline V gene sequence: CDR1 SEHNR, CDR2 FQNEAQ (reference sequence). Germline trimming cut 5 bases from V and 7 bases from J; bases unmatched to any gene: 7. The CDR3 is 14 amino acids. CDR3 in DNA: TGTGCCAGCAGCACGGACAGGGGGCGAGGAGAGCAGTACTTC. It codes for CASSTDRGRGEQYF.

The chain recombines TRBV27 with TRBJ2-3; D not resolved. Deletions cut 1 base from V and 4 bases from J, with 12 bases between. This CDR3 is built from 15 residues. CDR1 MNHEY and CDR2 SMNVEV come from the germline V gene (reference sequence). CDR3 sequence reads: CASSLFRWASDTQYF. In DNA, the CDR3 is TGTGCCAGCAGTTTATTTCGGTGGGCGTCAGATACGCAGTATTTT.

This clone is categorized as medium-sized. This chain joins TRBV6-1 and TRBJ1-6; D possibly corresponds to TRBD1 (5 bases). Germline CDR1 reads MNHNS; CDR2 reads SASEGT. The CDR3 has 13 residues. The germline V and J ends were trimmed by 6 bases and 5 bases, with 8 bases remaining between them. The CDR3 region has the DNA TGTGCCAGCAGAATCAGGGATAATTCACCCCTCCACTTT. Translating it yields CASRIRDNSPLHF.

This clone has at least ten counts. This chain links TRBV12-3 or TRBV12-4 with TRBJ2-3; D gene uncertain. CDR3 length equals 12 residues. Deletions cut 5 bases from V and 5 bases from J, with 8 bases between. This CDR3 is CASSQHGDTQYF. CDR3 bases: TGTGCCAGCAGTCAACACGGAGATACGCAGTATTTT.

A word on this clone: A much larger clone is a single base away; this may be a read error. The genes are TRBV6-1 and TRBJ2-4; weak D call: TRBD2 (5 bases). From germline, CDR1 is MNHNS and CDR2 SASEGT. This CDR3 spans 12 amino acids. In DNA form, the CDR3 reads TGTGCCAGCAGTCCCGTCCAGCTAGCTCAGCTCTTC. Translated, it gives CASSPVQLAQLF.